This T cell receptor (beta chain) is drawn from a study of blood T cell repertoires in COVID-19. Original data processing: Reference gene primer amplification yielded estimated nucleated cell counts. TCRdb's table, derived via immunoSEQ multiplex PCR, lists solely in-frame clones and lacks some. Clonal size and the V and J genes are those of that table, whereas D and trimming came from the DNA. The top ten clones hold about 13% of a sample with about 50,000 clones, over 70% of them seen once. The sample taken for sequencing was peripheral blood. The source of this sequence is a human donor with active COVID-19. The donor label of this sample is uncertain.

CDR3 loop: CASSTWTSVSSYNEQFF. The CDR3, as DNA: TGTGCCAGCAGCACCTGGACTAGCGTTAGCTCCTACAATGAGCAGTTCTTC. The V and J genes are TRBV7-9 and TRBJ2-1; 9 nucleotides agree with TRBD2. Germline-derived CDR1 and CDR2 are SEHNR and FQNEAQ (reference sequence). The V and J ends lost 5 bases and 0 bases, in that order; junction bases with no gene match: 8. The CDR3 runs to 17 residues.